This entry concerns a single T cell receptor beta chain. Its antigen remains unknown. The CDR3 contains 16 residues. The V gene's germline CDR1 is SGDLS and CDR2 YYNGEE. Trimming took 0 bases from V and 9 from J, leaving 16 bases between them. These data come from a study of shared clonotypes between healthy human individuals. Study context: CD4 naive cells filled three plates per donor, CD4 memory three, CD8 naive two and CD8 memory one.

Some clones are missing from TCRdb's copy, which holds only in-frame ones; the method was immunoSEQ multiplex PCR. The sample yields 2 million to 2.5 million clones, 95% seen once. Findings and caveats of the study: Naive subsets generally exceeded memory subsets in estimated richness.

The chain is built from TRBV9 and TRBJ1-6, with D tentatively TRBD1 (6 bases). The sample comprised naive CD4+ T cells sorted from blood. Regarding subset: CD45RA+ positively selected. This receptor was identified in a man between 18 and 35 years old in good health. This CDR3 is CASSVGRAGEASPLHF. Here the CDR3 DNA reads TGTGCCAGCAGCGTAGGTAGGGCAGGGGAGGCTTCACCCCTCCACTTT.